Below, 5 T cell receptor beta chains from the same sample are listed, as sequenced in a study of T cells in Graves' hyperthyroidism and ophthalmopathy. From RNA transcripts, TCR beta CDR3 regions were amplified. With the HTBI primer set, the TCR CDR3 went through a first round of RT-PCR. TCRdb ran MiXCR on the multiplex PCR reads and lists one entry per CDR3 protein. The sample yields a few hundred thousand distinct CDR3 sequences, 14% seen once. Sequenced material: blood. The receptors shown here come from a woman in her twenties or thirties with Graves' ophthalmopathy.

The V gene is TRBV7-9, the J gene TRBJ1-2, with D tentatively TRBD1 (5 bases). The CDR3 totals 14 residues. With 5 bases removed from V and 7 bases from J, the gap between germline ends came to 17 bases. Germline CDR1 and CDR2: SEHNR and FQNEAQ (reference sequence). CDR3 residues: CASSKRQGLGGYTF. Written as DNA, the CDR3 is TGTGCCAGCAGCAAAAGGCAGGGCCTCGGTGGCTACACCTTC.

This clonotype was recorded at least ten times. The rearrangement joins TRBV11-2 to TRBJ1-2, with a weak D call TRBD1 (5 bases). V was trimmed by 0 bases and J by 3 bases, leaving 17 bases between them. Germline CDR1 and CDR2: SGHAT and FQNNGV. This CDR3 has 17 residues. The CDR3 spells CASSLDPARGVDYGYTF. CDR3 sequence (DNA): TGTGCCAGCAGCTTAGATCCCGCCCGGGGGGTAGACTATGGCTACACCTTC. The full variable domain, rest sourced from reference TRBV11-2 and TRBJ1-2, is EAGVAQSPRYKIIEKRQSVAFWCNPISGHATLYWYQQILGQGPKLLIQFQNNGVVDDSQLPKDRFSAERLKGVDSTLKIQPAKLEDSAVYLCASSLDPARGVDYGYTFGSGTRLTVV.

This clonotype has a handful of counts. This could be a read error, since a much larger clone is one nucleotide away. This CDR3 is CASSEAGGASTDTQYF. The DNA of the CDR3 is TGTGCCAGCAGTGAGGCTGGCGGGGCTAGCACAGATACGCAGTATTTT. The chain has TRBV2 and TRBJ2-3; D possibly corresponds to TRBD2 (6 bases). V was cut by 3 bases and J by 0 bases, with 13 bases left in between. CDR1 and CDR2 (germline): SNHLY, FYNNEI. CDR3 length equals 16 residues.

This clonotype was counted only a few times. V is TRBV9 and J is TRBJ2-4, with 9 bases lining up with TRBD1. The germline gives CDR1 SGDLS, CDR2 YYNGEE. The CDR3 is made up of 14 amino acids. Germline trimming cut 0 bases from V and 6 bases from J; bases unmatched to any gene: 1. CDR3 bases: TGTGCCAGCAGCGTAGGGGACAGGGCAAACATTCAGTACTTC. This gives the protein CASSVGDRANIQYF.

The V and J genes are TRBV7-9 and TRBJ1-5, with D maybe TRBD1 (6 bases). The germline gives CDR1 SEHNR, CDR2 FQNEAQ (reference sequence). This CDR3 contains 17 residues. V lost 5 bases and J lost 4, with 21 bases in between. This CDR3 is CASSREDSRLTNQPQHF. The CDR3 nucleotides are TGTGCCAGCAGCAGGGAGGACAGTCGACTCACAAATCAGCCCCAGCATTTT.